These 13 T cell receptor beta chains were all obtained from the same sample, sequenced in a study of technical replicates of blood from several donors. This table comes from immunoSEQ multiplex PCR, and its TCRdb copy is limited to in-frame clones, with some not included. This table holds around 58,000 clones, around nine tenths found once. Sample: PBMCs. The receptors shown here come from a human donor in good health. Some clones in this sample may be carry-over from other donors' samples.

The CDR3 protein is CASSPRLAGGGETQYF. The CDR3 DNA reads TGTGCCAGCTCACCAAGACTAGCGGGAGGGGGAGAGACCCAGTACTTC. The chain uses TRBV18 and TRBJ2-5; TRBD2 agrees at 14 bases. From germline, CDR1 is KGHSH and CDR2 LQKENI. There are 16 residues in the CDR3. J was trimmed by 4 bases and V by 2 bases; bases with no gene match: 3. Supplemented by reference TRBV18 and TRBJ2-5, the full variable domain reads NAGVMQNPRHLVRRRGQEARLRCSPMKGHSHVYWYRQLPEEGLKFMVYLQKENIIDESGMPKERFSAEFPKEGPSILRIQQVVRGDSAAYFCASSPRLAGGGETQYFGPGTRLLVL.

The chain couples TRBV16 to TRBJ2-2; D remains unclear. CDR1 KGHSY and CDR2 FQNENV come from the germline V gene. This CDR3 is 15 amino acids long. Trimming removed 5 bases at V and 0 bases at J, with 10 bases between. The CDR3 coding sequence is TGTGCCAGCAGCGATAGTGGGCCGAACACCGGGGAGCTGTTTTTT. Protein product: CASSDSGPNTGELFF.

The chain is built from TRBV7-2 and TRBJ1-2, with D hard to call. The germline V and J ends were trimmed by 1 base and 0 bases, with 6 bases remaining between them. The CDR3 contains 14 residues. CDR1 is SGHTA, CDR2 FQGNSA, per germline. The CDR3 is CASSLGRTNYGYTF. The CDR3 DNA reads TGTGCCAGCAGCTTAGGCAGGACTAACTATGGCTACACCTTC. Full variable domain (missing parts from reference TRBV7-2 and TRBJ1-2): GAGVSQSPSNKVTEKGKDVELRCDPISGHTALYWYRQSLGQGLEFLIYFQGNSAPDKSGLPSDRFSAERTGGSVSTLTIQRTQQEDSAVYLCASSLGRTNYGYTFGSGTRLTVV.

This chain joins TRBV25-1 and TRBJ1-2, with 7 bases identical to TRBD1. J was trimmed by 6 bases and V by 2 bases; bases with no gene match: 3. The CDR3 runs to 13 residues. Germline V gives CDR1 MGHDK, CDR2 SYGVNS. CDR3 bases: TGTGCCAGCAGTGAAAGACAGGGACATGGCTACACCTTC. Translated, it gives CASSERQGHGYTF.

The chain has TRBV7-2 and TRBJ2-3; D gene uncertain. Trimming pared 3 bases from V and 0 bases from J, leaving 4 bases between. Per germline, CDR1 SGHTA and CDR2 FQGNSA. The CDR3 runs to 13 residues. CDR3 loop: CASSFGSTDTQYF. For the CDR3, the DNA is TGTGCCAGCAGCTTTGGCAGCACAGATACGCAGTATTTT.

The chain couples TRBV10-3 to TRBJ2-7; 9 bases map to TRBD1. Germline V gene sequence: CDR1 ENHRY, CDR2 SYGVKD. The junction had 1 base not matched to a gene; V was cut back by 7 bases and J by 3 bases. This CDR3 has 12 amino acids. The CDR3 is CAIMGQGYEQYF. The DNA for the CDR3 is TGTGCCATCATGGGACAGGGCTACGAGCAGTACTTC.

This clone was observed once. The chain couples TRBV7-8 to TRBJ2-7, with 7 bases matching TRBD2. This CDR3 is 14 amino acids long. V lost 3 bases, J lost 3 bases, and 5 bases stayed unmatched. Germline V gene sequence: CDR1 SGHVS, CDR2 FQNEAQ. The CDR3 region is CASSFSRTSYEQYF. The CDR3, as DNA: TGTGCCAGCAGCTTTTCACGGACTAGCTACGAGCAGTACTTC.

This clone came up a few times. This chain joins TRBV5-4 and TRBJ1-4; TRBD1 matches at 11 bases. Germline V CDR1 and CDR2: SGHNT, YYREEE (reference sequence). Trimming cost V 4 bases and J 8 bases; bases outside gene matches: 7. The CDR3 spans 15 residues. The CDR3 DNA is TGTGCCAGCAGCCCGGACAGGGGGCAGAGAGAAAAACTGTTTTTT. As protein: CASSPDRGQREKLFF.

The chain employs TRBV5-4 and TRBJ2-7, with TRBD1 identical over 7 bases. CDR1 and CDR2 (germline): SGHNT, YYREEE (reference sequence). This CDR3 is built from 15 residues. With V trimmed by 4 bases and J by 7 bases, 14 bases remained unmatched. The chain's CDR3 is CASSPRARGSGEQYF. The CDR3 DNA sequence: TGTGCCAGCAGCCCGCGAGCCAGGGGGTCTGGAGAGCAGTACTTC.

This chain connects TRBV2 to TRBJ1-1, with D possibly matching TRBD1 (5 bases). Germline-derived CDR1 and CDR2 are SNHLY and FYNNEI. The CDR3 is 13 amino acids. V was clipped by 10 bases and J by 0 bases, with 12 bases between them. The DNA for the CDR3 is TGTGCCACCAACAGGAACTTGAACACTGAAGCTTTCTTT. Protein product: CATNRNLNTEAFF.

This chain connects TRBV7-2 to TRBJ2-7, with D maybe TRBD1 (5 bases). Germline V gene lookup returns CDR1 SGHTA and CDR2 FQGNSA. V was shortened by 0 bases and J by 2 bases, with 11 bases between the two germline ends. The CDR3 totals 15 residues. This chain's CDR3 is CASSLAPGSAYEQYF. DNA of the CDR3: TGTGCCAGCAGCTTAGCTCCAGGGTCGGCCTACGAGCAGTACTTC. Combining the CDR3 with reference TRBV7-2 and TRBJ2-7 gives the whole variable domain GAGVSQSPSNKVTEKGKDVELRCDPISGHTALYWYRQSLGQGLEFLIYFQGNSAPDKSGLPSDRFSAERTGGSVSTLTIQRTQQEDSAVYLCASSLAPGSAYEQYFGPGTRLTVT.

The genes are TRBV5-6 and TRBJ1-5; TRBD1 is a possible D gene (5 bases). CDR1 and CDR2 (germline): SGHDT, YYEEEE. V was shortened by 3 bases and J by 11 bases, with 21 bases between the two germline ends. The CDR3 runs 15 residues. The CDR3 nucleotides are TGTGCCAGCAGCTGGGGGGGGTACTGGGGAGGAGCCCAGCATTTT. This translates into CASSWGGYWGGAQHF.

The CDR3 is CATSSRAQRGNRNEQFF. The CDR3 DNA reads TGTGCCACCAGCTCTCGGGCCCAGCGGGGCAATCGGAATGAGCAGTTCTTC. The chain recombines TRBV15 with TRBJ2-1; TRBD2 matches 7 bases. This CDR3 is built from 17 residues. J was trimmed by 7 bases and V by 5 bases; bases with no gene match: 17. Germline values: CDR1 LNHNV, CDR2 YYDKDF (reference sequence).